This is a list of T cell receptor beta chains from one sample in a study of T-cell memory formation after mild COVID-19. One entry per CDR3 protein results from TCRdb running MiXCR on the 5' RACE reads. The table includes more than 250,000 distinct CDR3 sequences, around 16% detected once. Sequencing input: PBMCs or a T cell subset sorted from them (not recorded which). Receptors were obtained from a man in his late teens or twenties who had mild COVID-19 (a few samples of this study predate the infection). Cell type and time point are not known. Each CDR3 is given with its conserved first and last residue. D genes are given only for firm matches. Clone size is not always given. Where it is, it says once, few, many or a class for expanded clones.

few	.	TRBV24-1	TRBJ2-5	TGTGCCACCAGTGACCCCTGGACAGTCTACGGAGAGACCCAGTACTTC	CATSDPWTVYGETQYF
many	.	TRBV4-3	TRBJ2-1	TGCGCCAGCAGCCAACCGGGGACCCCTTATCAGTTCTTC	CASSQPGTPYQFF
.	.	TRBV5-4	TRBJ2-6	TGTGCCAGCGGCCCGAACTCTGGGGCCAACGTCCTGACTTTC	CASGPNSGANVLTF
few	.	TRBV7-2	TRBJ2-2	TGTGCCAGCAGCTTAGGCCTGGGGCCTAAGAACACCGGGGAGCTGTTTTTT	CASSLGLGPKNTGELFF
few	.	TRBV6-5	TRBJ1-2	TGTGCCAGCAGTTACGGGGGGGTGAACTATGGCTACACCTTC	CASSYGGVNYGYTF
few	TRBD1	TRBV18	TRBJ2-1	TGTGCCAGCTCACCACTCGGACAGGGGAGGAGTGAGCAGTTCTTC	CASSPLGQGRSEQFF
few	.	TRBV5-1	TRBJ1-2	TGCGCCAGCAGCTTGCCCCGAGACCCTCCAGACTATGGCTACACCTTC	CASSLPRDPPDYGYTF
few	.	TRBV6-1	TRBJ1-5	TGTGCCACCAATTGGATGGACATCAATCAGCCCCAGCATTTT	CATNWMDINQPQHF
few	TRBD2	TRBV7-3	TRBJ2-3	TGTGCCAGCAGCTTAGCCCGGGGGGGCCCAGATACGCAGTATTTT	CASSLARGGPDTQYF
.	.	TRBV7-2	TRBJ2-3	TGTGCCAGCAGCCCAACCGGGTTTTTAGGACCAGATACGCAGTATTTT	CASSPTGFLGPDTQYF
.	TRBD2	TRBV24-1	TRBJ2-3	TGTGCCACCAGTGATTTAGGGACTAGCGGGGGGGCCCGAGATACGCAGTATTTT	CATSDLGTSGGARDTQYF
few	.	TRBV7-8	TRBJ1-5	TGTGCCAGCAGCTTATACGGGGGGGGCATTCAGCCCCAGCATTTT	CASSLYGGGIQPQHF
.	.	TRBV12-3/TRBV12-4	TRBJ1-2	TGTGCCAGCAGTTACCAGGCAGCTAACTATGGCTACACCTTC	CASSYQAANYGYTF
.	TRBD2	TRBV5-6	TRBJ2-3	TGTGCCAGCAGAGGGGTAGCGGGGGCAGATACGCAGTATTTT	CASRGVAGADTQYF
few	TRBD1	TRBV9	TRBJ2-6	TGTGCCAGCAGCGTAGATACAGGGGGCTCTGGGGCCAACGTCCTGACTTTC	CASSVDTGGSGANVLTF
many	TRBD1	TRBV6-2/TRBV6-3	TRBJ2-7	TGTGCCAGCAGTGGACAGGACTACGAGCAGTACTTC	CASSGQDYEQYF
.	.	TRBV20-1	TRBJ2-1	TGCAGTGCTAGTCAGCCCTTCGGCGGCTACATGAGGTCCTACAATGAGCAGTTCTTC	CSASQPFGGYMRSYNEQFF
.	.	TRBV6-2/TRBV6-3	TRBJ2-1	TGTGCCAGCAGCTCAATCGCGGGGGCTGCCGATAATGAGCAGTTCTTC	CASSSIAGAADNEQFF
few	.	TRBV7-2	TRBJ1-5	TGTGCCAGCAGCTTAGTCCGGCGGGAGCCCCAGCATTTT	CASSLVRREPQHF
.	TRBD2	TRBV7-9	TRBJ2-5	TGTGCCAGCAGCCCACGGACTAGCGGGAACCAAGAGACCCAGTACTTC	CASSPRTSGNQETQYF
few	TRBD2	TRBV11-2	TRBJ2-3	TGTGCCAGCAGCCTCTGGGGGGGGAGCACAGATACGCAGTATTTT	CASSLWGGSTDTQYF
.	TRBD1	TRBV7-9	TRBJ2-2	TGTGCCAGCAGCTCCCCGGGACAGGGGGCCACCGGGGAGCTGTTTTTT	CASSSPGQGATGELFF
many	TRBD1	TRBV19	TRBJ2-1	TGTGCCAGTAGTCTAAACAGGGGCGCCGTCTTCTTC	CASSLNRGAVFF
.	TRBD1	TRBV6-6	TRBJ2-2	TGTGCCAGCACCACGGCCGGGACAGGGGGCTTCGGGGAGCTGTTTTTT	CASTTAGTGGFGELFF
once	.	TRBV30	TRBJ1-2	TGTGCCTGGAGCCGAGGTGACGGCTACACCTTC	CAWSRGDGYTF
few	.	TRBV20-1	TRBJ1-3	TGCAGTGCTGCCCGGGACACTGTTGTTTGGAACACCATATATTTT	CSAARDTVVWNTIYF
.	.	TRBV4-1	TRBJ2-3	TGCGCCAGCAGCCCCCCGCCCACAGATACGCAGTATTTT	CASSPPPTDTQYF
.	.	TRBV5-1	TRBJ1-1	TGCGCCAGCAGCTATACAGGGAACACTGAAGCTTTCTTT	CASSYTGNTEAFF
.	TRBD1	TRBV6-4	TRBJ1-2	TGTGCCAGCACTAACCCACAGGACAGGCGGCATGGCTACACCTTC	CASTNPQDRRHGYTF
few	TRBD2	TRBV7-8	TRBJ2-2	TGTGCCAGCAGCCACCGGACTAGCGGGACCGGGGAGCTGTTTTTT	CASSHRTSGTGELFF
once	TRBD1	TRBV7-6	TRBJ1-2	TGTGCCAGCAGCAAGGACAGGGTCCGAGCTAACTATGGCTACACCTTC	CASSKDRVRANYGYTF
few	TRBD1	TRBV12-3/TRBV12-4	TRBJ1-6	TGTGCCAGCAGGAAGACAGGGGGCATTTCACCCCTCCACTTT	CASRKTGGISPLHF
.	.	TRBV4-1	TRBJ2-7	TGCGCCAGCAGCCTCGAAGCGGGTTCGTTTGGCGGGTCCGAGCAGTACTTC	CASSLEAGSFGGSEQYF
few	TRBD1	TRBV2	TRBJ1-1	TGTGCCAGCAGTCAGACAGGGTGGACTGAAGCTTTCTTT	CASSQTGWTEAFF
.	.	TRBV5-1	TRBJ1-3	TGCGCCAGCAGCCTTGGGGTTCCTGGAAACACCATATATTTT	CASSLGVPGNTIYF
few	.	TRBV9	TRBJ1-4	TGTGCCAGCAGCGGAGTCGGGGGCCTTAATGAAAAACTGTTTTTT	CASSGVGGLNEKLFF
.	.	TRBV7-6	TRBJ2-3	TGTGCCAGCAGCCTCAACCCGCCGAGCACAGATACGCAGTATTTT	CASSLNPPSTDTQYF
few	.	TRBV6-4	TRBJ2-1	TGTGCCAGCAGTGATACGGGGGGCCTGGATGAGCAGTTCTTC	CASSDTGGLDEQFF
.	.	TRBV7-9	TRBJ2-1	TGTGCCAGCAGCCTAAACCCCGGGACGCTTGGCAATGAGCAGTTCTTC	CASSLNPGTLGNEQFF
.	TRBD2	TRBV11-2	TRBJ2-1	TGTGCCAGCAGCTTAGACGGACTAGCGGGGGGGCCTTATTTTTACAATGAGCAGTTCTTC	CASSLDGLAGGPYFYNEQFF
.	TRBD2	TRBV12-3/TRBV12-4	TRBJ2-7	TGTGCCAGCAGTTTTGGGTTCCGACTAGCGGGGCCAGGTTCCTACGAGCAGTACTTC	CASSFGFRLAGPGSYEQYF
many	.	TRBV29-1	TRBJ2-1	TGCAGCGTGGTCTACCGGGGCCCACAGTTCTTC	CSVVYRGPQFF
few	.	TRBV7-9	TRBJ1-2	TGTGCCAGCAGCTTCGGACATGCCTATGGCGGCACCTTC	CASSFGHAYGGTF
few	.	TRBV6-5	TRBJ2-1	TGTGCCGCGGGTAGGGCTCTCGATGAGCAGTTCTTC	CAAGRALDEQFF
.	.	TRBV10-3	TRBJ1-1	TGTGCCATCAGTGAGTCGAGTGCCCACACTGAAGCTTTCTTT	CAISESSAHTEAFF
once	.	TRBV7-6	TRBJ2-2	TGTGCCAGCAGCTATGGGTCGGCCGGGGAGCTGTTTTTT	CASSYGSAGELFF
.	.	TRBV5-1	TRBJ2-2	TGCGCCAGCAGCTTGGAAGGGGGGCCCGGGGAGCTGTTTTTT	CASSLEGGPGELFF
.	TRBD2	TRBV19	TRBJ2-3	TGTGCCAGTACCTTAGCGGGGGGGACCACAGATACGCAGTATTTT	CASTLAGGTTDTQYF
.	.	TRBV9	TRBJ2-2	TGTGCCAGCAGCGACGGCCAGAGATTTTCAGCGGTCGCGAACACCGGGGAGCTGTTTTTT	CASSDGQRFSAVANTGELFF
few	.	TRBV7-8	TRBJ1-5	TGTGCCAGCAGCTTAGGCACAGCGAACCTGTATAGCAATCAGCCCCAGCATTTT	CASSLGTANLYSNQPQHF
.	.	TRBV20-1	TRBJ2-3	TGCAGTGCTAAAGTGCAGGGTGTCACAGATACGCAGTATTTT	CSAKVQGVTDTQYF
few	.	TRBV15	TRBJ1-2	TGTGCCACCTGCCGGGCGGACGGCTATGGCTACACCTTC	CATCRADGYGYTF
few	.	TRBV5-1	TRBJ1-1	TGCGCCAGCAGCTCGACCGCCGGGGGAGGCACTGAAGCTTTCTTT	CASSSTAGGGTEAFF